What follows are 24 T cell receptor beta chains derived from one specimen sequenced in a study of STAT3 mutations in large granular lymphocyte leukemia. Overall study findings and caveats: At least one immunodominant TCR beta clonotype appeared in every T-cell large granular lymphocyte leukemia patient.

These receptors have no known antigen. Measured with immunoSEQ multiplex PCR; TCRdb has only the in-frame clones, and not every one. The table has about 8,000 clones, around 74% seen once. Source material: peripheral blood mononuclear cells. The receptors were gathered from a woman in her thirties or forties with T-cell large granular lymphocyte leukemia. Some clones in this sample may be carry-over from other donors' samples.

V is TRBV29-1 and J is TRBJ1-1; D not certain. V gave up 1 base and J gave up 4 bases, with 10 bases separating them. Germline V lookup: CDR1 SQVTM, CDR2 ANQGSEA. The CDR3 covers 13 residues. The CDR3 region is CSVEGGLGTEAFF. CDR3 nucleotides: TGCAGCGTTGAAGGAGGGTTGGGCACTGAAGCTTTCTTT.

A single count supports this clone. V and J are TRBV5-1 and TRBJ2-3; D might be TRBD1 or TRBD2, each matching 5 bases. This CDR3 is 18 amino acids long. V lost 4 bases and J lost 3, with 24 bases in between. CDR1 is SGHRS, CDR2 YFSETQ, per germline. The CDR3 DNA follows: TGCGCCAGCAGCCGGGAATACGGGACGGGACCTAAGACAGATACGCAGTATTTT. It yields the protein CASSREYGTGPKTDTQYF.

The V call is TRBV6-5, the J call TRBJ2-1, with 7 nucleotides matching TRBD1. The junction had 6 bases not matched to a gene; V was cut back by 2 bases and J by 5 bases. From germline, CDR1 is MNHEY and CDR2 SVGAGI. This CDR3 is built from 15 residues. CDR3 sequence: CASSYRGQKNNEQFF. In nucleotides, the CDR3 is TGTGCCAGCAGTTACCGGGGACAGAAAAACAATGAGCAGTTCTTC.

As DNA, the CDR3 is TGTGCCTGGAGTACAGGACCGATAGAAACCTTC. It yields the protein CAWSTGPIETF. V usage is TRBV30 and J usage is TRBJ1-2, with a tentative D call TRBD1 (5 bases). This CDR3 has 11 amino acids. The germline CDR1 and CDR2 sequences are GTSNPN and SVGIG (reference sequence). V was cut by 2 bases and J by 14 bases, with 15 bases left in between.

The rearrangement links TRBV5-4 to TRBJ2-1; D gene uncertain. V lost 3 bases and J lost 4, with 11 bases in between. The germline V gene encodes CDR1 SGHNT and CDR2 YYREEE (reference sequence). The CDR3 runs to 14 residues. The CDR3 loop is CASSSLWDYNEQFF. Here the CDR3 DNA reads TGTGCCAGCAGCTCATTATGGGATTACAATGAGCAGTTCTTC. Drawing the rest from reference TRBV5-4 and TRBJ2-1, the complete variable domain is ETGVTQSPTHLIKTRGQQVTLRCSSQSGHNTVSWYQQALGQGPQFIFQYYREEENGRGNFPPRFSGLQFPNYSSELNVNALELDDSALYLCASSSLWDYNEQFFGPGTRLTVL.

The chain combines TRBV7-9 with TRBJ1-1, with D possibly being TRBD1 (5 bases). This CDR3 has 14 amino acids. The ends were cut back, 0 bases at V and 4 bases at J, with 9 bases in the middle. Germline loops: CDR1 SEHNR, CDR2 FQNEAQ (reference sequence). CDR3: CASSLAAGGTEAFF. The CDR3, as DNA: TGTGCCAGCAGCTTAGCGGCGGGGGGCACTGAAGCTTTCTTT.

The chain joins TRBV27 to TRBJ1-5; no reliable D call. The CDR3 sequence is 12 residues long. Trimming cost V 8 bases and J 6 bases, with 11 bases left between them. The V gene's germline CDR1 is MNHEY and CDR2 SMNVEV (reference sequence). The CDR3 here is CASGYEGQPQHF. DNA of the CDR3: TGTGCCAGCGGTTATGAGGGTCAGCCCCAGCATTTT.

The chain recombines TRBV18 with TRBJ1-2; D is uncertain. This CDR3 has 15 residues. CDR1 KGHSH and CDR2 LQKENI come from the germline V gene. V was shortened by 0 bases and J by 4 bases, with 12 bases between the two germline ends. CDR3 bases: TGTGCCAGCTCACCACCGGGCCACTGGGGCTATGGCTACACCTTC. It encodes CASSPPGHWGYGYTF.

This chain uses TRBV6-5 with TRBJ1-1, with D unclear. V was shortened by 6 bases and J by 4 bases, with 15 bases between the two germline ends. Germline V gene lookup returns CDR1 MNHEY and CDR2 SVGAGI. This CDR3 comprises 14 residues. CDR3 in amino acids: CASSPAPKGTEAFF. In DNA form, the CDR3 reads TGTGCCAGCAGCCCCGCCCCCAAAGGCACTGAAGCTTTCTTT.

The rearrangement uses TRBV5-1 and TRBJ1-1; 9 bases line up with TRBD1. CDR3 length equals 15 residues. The V segment lost 1 base and the J segment 9 bases; nucleotides outside the gene matches: 10. Per the germline V gene, CDR1 is SGHRS and CDR2 is YFSETQ. The CDR3 is CASSLSPGQGGKAFF. CDR3 DNA: TGCGCCAGCAGCTTGTCCCCGGGACAGGGCGGGAAAGCTTTCTTT.

This clone turned up a few times. This CDR3 reads CASSWTEEGLWPQHF. CDR3 coding DNA: TGTGCCAGCAGCTGGACAGAAGAAGGATTGTGGCCCCAGCATTTT. The rearrangement uses TRBV2 and TRBJ1-5, with D possibly matching TRBD1 (6 bases). Looked up from germline, CDR1 is SNHLY and CDR2 is FYNNEI. With 6 bases removed from V and 9 bases from J, the gap between germline ends came to 21 bases. The CDR3 consists of 15 residues. Together with reference TRBV2 and TRBJ1-5, the CDR3 gives the full variable domain: EPEVTQTPSHQVTQMGQEVILRCVPISNHLYFYWYRQILGQKVEFLVSFYNNEISEKSEIFDDQFSVERPDGSNFTLKIRSTKLEDSAMYFCASSWTEEGLWPQHFGDGTRLSIL.

V is TRBV18 and J is TRBJ1-2; maybe TRBD1 (6 bases). The CDR3 consists of 15 residues. Germline loops: CDR1 KGHSH, CDR2 LQKENI. With 0 bases removed from V and 2 bases from J, the gap between germline ends came to 10 bases. CDR3 nucleotides: TGTGCCAGCTCACCACCGTCACAGGGAAACTATGGCTACACCTTC. Encoded protein: CASSPPSQGNYGYTF.

The chain carries TRBV13 and TRBJ2-6; D is undetermined. The CDR3 spans 13 residues. Trimming stripped 4 bases from V and 9 bases from J, with 10 bases between. Germline V CDR1 and CDR2: PRHDT, FYEKMQ (reference sequence). The CDR3 DNA reads TGTGCCAGCAGCTCGACGGAGCACAACGTCCTGACTTTC. It translates to CASSSTEHNVLTF.

This sequence joins TRBV6-1 and TRBJ1-2, with TRBD1 matching 9 bases. Germline trimming cut 4 bases from V and 4 bases from J; bases unmatched to any gene: 7. CDR1 MNHNS and CDR2 SASEGT come from the germline V gene. The CDR3 covers 15 residues. CDR3 residues: CASSGWGTGFYGYTF. The DNA of the CDR3 is TGTGCCAGCAGTGGTTGGGGGACAGGGTTCTATGGCTACACCTTC.

This clone came up a few times. The rearrangement joins TRBV6-1 to TRBJ1-5; no definite D call. Per the germline V gene, CDR1 is MNHNS and CDR2 is SASEGT. This CDR3 has 12 amino acids. V dropped 6 bases and J dropped 6 bases, with 9 bases sitting between them. CDR3 sequence (DNA): TGTGCCAGCAGGGATCCCCCTCAGCCCCAGCATTTT. It is translated as CASRDPPQPQHF.

This clone was seen a handful of times. The chain is built from TRBV15 and TRBJ1-4; no definite D call. CDR1 and CDR2 (germline): LNHNV, YYDKDF (reference sequence). The CDR3 is made up of 16 amino acids. Trimming removed 0 bases from V and 7 bases from J, with 15 bases in between. Here the CDR3 DNA reads TGTGCCACCAGCAGAGATGGTGGGAGTGGTAGTGAAAAACTGTTTTTT. This codes for CATSRDGGSGSEKLFF.

The chain employs TRBV9 and TRBJ2-5; no reliable D call. CDR1 and CDR2 from the germline V gene are SGDLS and YYNGEE. The CDR3 covers 13 residues. V was trimmed by 0 bases and J by 4 bases, leaving 7 bases between them. The CDR3 DNA reads as TGTGCCAGCAGCGTAGAGGCTGGAGAGACCCAGTACTTC. This encodes CASSVEAGETQYF. Using reference TRBV9 and TRBJ2-5 for the parts outside the CDR3, the full variable domain is DSGVTQTPKHLITATGQRVTLRCSPRSGDLSVYWYQQSLDQGLQFLIQYYNGEERAKGNILERFSAQQFPDLHSELNLSSLELGDSALYFCASSVEAGETQYFGPGTRLLVL.

CDR3 amino acids: CASSLGGQGTEAFF. The CDR3 nucleotides read TGCGCCAGCAGCTTGGGGGGACAGGGAACTGAAGCTTTCTTT. This chain joins TRBV5-1 and TRBJ1-1; 9 nucleotides align to TRBD1. J gave up 5 bases and V 0 bases, and 2 bases lay outside the gene matches. Looked up from germline, CDR1 is SGHRS and CDR2 is YFSETQ. The CDR3 has 14 residues.

The chain employs TRBV13 and TRBJ1-2; no firm D call. The CDR3 runs to 12 residues. Germline V gives CDR1 PRHDT, CDR2 FYEKMQ (reference sequence). With 8 bases removed from V and 8 bases from J, the gap between germline ends came to 15 bases. Written as DNA, the CDR3 is TGTGCCAGCTCCCGACAATTCGGCGGCTACACCTTC. It translates to CASSRQFGGYTF.

CDR3 in amino acids: CASSLGTGNTEAFF. CDR3 bases: TGTGCCAGCAGCTTGGGGACAGGGAACACTGAAGCTTTCTTT. This chain joins TRBV5-4 and TRBJ1-1; 7 positions match TRBD1. There are 14 residues in the CDR3. The ends lost 0 bases at V and 1 base at J; junction bases unmatched: 0. CDR1 and CDR2 from the germline V gene are SGHNT and YYREEE (reference sequence).

This chain connects TRBV6-5 to TRBJ2-7; 9 positions match TRBD1. The CDR3 loop spans 15 amino acids. Looked up from germline, CDR1 is MNHEY and CDR2 is SVGAGI. Germline trimming cut 0 bases from V and 7 bases from J; bases unmatched to any gene: 7. The CDR3 loop is CASSYSGTGHGEQYF. In DNA form, the CDR3 reads TGTGCCAGCAGTTACTCGGGGACAGGGCATGGAGAGCAGTACTTC.

CDR3 DNA: TGTGCCTGGAGTGTGGGCGGCAGGGTCAGGGAGCAGTACTTC. Translated: CAWSVGGRVREQYF. This chain connects TRBV30 to TRBJ2-7; D may be TRBD1 (5 bases). V dropped 0 bases and J dropped 7 bases, with 16 bases sitting between them. CDR1 is GTSNPN and CDR2 is SVGIG in the germline V gene (reference sequence). CDR3 length: 14 residues. The variable domain in full, completed from reference TRBV30 and TRBJ2-7, reads SQTIHQWPATLVQPVGSPLSLECTVEGTSNPNLYWYRQAAGRGLQLLFYSVGIGQISSEVPQNLSASRPQDRQFILSSKKLLLSDSGFYLCAWSVGGRVREQYFGPGTRLTVT.

This CDR3 is CAWGRTVNTEAFF. CDR3 DNA sequence: TGTGCCTGGGGTCGGACTGTGAACACTGAAGCTTTCTTT. The chain employs TRBV30 and TRBJ1-1; D not resolved. Trimming removed 5 bases from V and 0 bases from J, with 10 bases in between. The CDR3 totals 13 residues. The germline V gene has CDR1 GTSNPN and CDR2 SVGIG (reference sequence).

The chain combines TRBV7-9 with TRBJ1-3, with D possibly TRBD1 on 6 matching bases. Germline CDR1 reads SEHNR; CDR2 reads FQNEAQ (reference sequence). There are 18 residues in the CDR3. Trimming left V 5 bases short and J 0 bases short, with 20 bases between. Here the CDR3 reads CASSQTGTLRDSGNTIYF. In nucleotides, the CDR3 is TGTGCCAGCAGCCAGACCGGGACATTACGTGACTCTGGAAACACCATATATTTT.